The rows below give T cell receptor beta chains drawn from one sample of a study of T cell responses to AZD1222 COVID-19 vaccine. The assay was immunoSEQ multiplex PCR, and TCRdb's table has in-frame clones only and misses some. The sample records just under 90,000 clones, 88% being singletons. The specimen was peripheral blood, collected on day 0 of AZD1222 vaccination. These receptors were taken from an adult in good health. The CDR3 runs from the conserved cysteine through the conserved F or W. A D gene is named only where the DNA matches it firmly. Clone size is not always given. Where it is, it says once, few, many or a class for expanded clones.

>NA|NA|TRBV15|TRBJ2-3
TGTGCCACCAGCAGAGATAGTTTGCGGAGTGGCACAGATACGCAGTATTTT
CATSRDSLRSGTDTQYF
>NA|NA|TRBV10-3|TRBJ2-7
TGTGCCATCAGTGAGTCTAATCTGCGGAAGAGCTCCTACGAGCAGTACTTC
CAISESNLRKSSYEQYF
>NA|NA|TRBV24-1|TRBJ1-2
TGTGCCACCAGTGACCGGGAGGCAGATAACTATGGCTACACCTTC
CATSDREADNYGYTF
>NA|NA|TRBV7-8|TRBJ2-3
TGTGCCAGCAGCTTAGGGCAGAGCACAGATACGCAGTATTTT
CASSLGQSTDTQYF
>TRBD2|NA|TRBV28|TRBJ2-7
TGTGCCAGCAGTGGGACTAGCGGGAGGCTGCTTTCAGGGGAGCAGTACTTC
CASSGTSGRLLSGEQYF
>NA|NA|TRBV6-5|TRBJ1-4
TGTGCCAGCAGCTACTCCGGGACGGACAAAAAACTGTTTTTT
CASSYSGTDKKLFF
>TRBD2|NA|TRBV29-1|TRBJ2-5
TGCAGCGTTGTAGGGAGGGTAGAGACCCAGTACTTC
CSVVGRVETQYF
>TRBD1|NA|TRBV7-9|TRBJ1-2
TGTGCCAGCAGCTTACCGCGGGGACAGACTAACTATGGCTACACCTTC
CASSLPRGQTNYGYTF
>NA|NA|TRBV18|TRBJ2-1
TGTGCCAGCTCACCATCACTAAACAATGAGCAGTTCTTC
CASSPSLNNEQFF
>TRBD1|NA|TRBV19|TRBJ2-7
TGTGCCAGTAGTATCGGACAGGGCTACGAGCAGTACTTC
CASSIGQGYEQYF
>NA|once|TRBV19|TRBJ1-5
TGTGCCAGTAGCCGTGCGGGGGGGAATCAGCCCCAGCATTTT
CASSRAGGNQPQHF
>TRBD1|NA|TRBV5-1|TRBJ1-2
TGCGCCAGCAGCCTGGAACCGGGACAGGGTTTGGGCTACACCTTC
CASSLEPGQGLGYTF
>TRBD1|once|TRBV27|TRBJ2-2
TGTGCCAGCAGCGGGGACAGAGGGAACACCGGGGAGCTGTTTTTT
CASSGDRGNTGELFF
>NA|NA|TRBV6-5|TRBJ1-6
TGTGCCAGCAGTTTTGGGGATTTGTGGAATTCACCCCTCCACTTT
CASSFGDLWNSPLHF
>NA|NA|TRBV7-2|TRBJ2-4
TGTGCCAGCAGCTTGGGAGACCGGGGTTTTGCTCAGTACTTC
CASSLGDRGFAQYF
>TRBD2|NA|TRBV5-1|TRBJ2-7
TGCGCCAGCAGCTTGCTGGGAGGGGGACTAGACTACGAGCAGTACTTC
CASSLLGGGLDYEQYF
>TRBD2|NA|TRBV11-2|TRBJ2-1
TGTGCCAGCAGCTTAGCTGCGGGAGTGACATACAATGAGCAGTTCTTC
CASSLAAGVTYNEQFF
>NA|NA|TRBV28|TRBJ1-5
TGTGCCAGCAGTCCCGACAGATATAGCAATCAGCCCCAGCATTTT
CASSPDRYSNQPQHF
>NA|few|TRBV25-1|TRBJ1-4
TGTGCCAGCAGCGGGGACTTCGAAAAACTGTTTTTT
CASSGDFEKLFF
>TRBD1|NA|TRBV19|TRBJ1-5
TGTGCCAGTAGTCCCGGACAGGGAATAGGTGGCAATCAGCCCCAGCATTTT
CASSPGQGIGGNQPQHF